This passage covers 15 T cell receptor beta chains from one sample sequenced in a study of cytomegalovirus exposure and HLA in healthy donors. Researchers ran the PCR with 60 Vbeta and 13 Jbeta primers. Measured with immunoSEQ multiplex PCR; TCRdb has only the in-frame clones, and not every one. This table holds 90,000 to 140,000 clones, 83% found once. Material: PBMCs. Every receptor here comes from a man between 18 and 29 years old in good health and CMV-seronegative.

The rearrangement links TRBV10-3 to TRBJ2-5, with 9 bases fitting TRBD2. Germline V gives CDR1 ENHRY, CDR2 SYGVKD. The J segment lost 1 base and the V segment lost 4 bases, leaving 13 bases of the junction unmatched. The length of the CDR3 is 18 residues. The CDR3 sequence: CAISGPALEREAQETQYF. DNA of the CDR3: TGTGCCATCAGTGGCCCCGCTTTGGAGCGGGAGGCCCAAGAGACCCAGTACTTC.

The chain joins TRBV2 to TRBJ1-5, with TRBD1 identical over 7 bases. The trim removed 6 bases at V and 4 bases at J, leaving 3 bases unmatched. The length of the CDR3 is 13 residues. Germline V gene sequence: CDR1 SNHLY, CDR2 FYNNEI. Here the CDR3 DNA reads TGTGCCAGCAGGGTGACAGGGAATCAGCCCCAGCATTTT. Translating it yields CASRVTGNQPQHF.

In this sample, this clone turned up once. This chain joins TRBV12-5 and TRBJ2-6; 7 nucleotides match TRBD1. CDR3 length equals 18 residues. Germline CDR1 and CDR2: LGHNT and FRNRAP. After removal of 5 bases from V and 4 bases from J, the junction contained 14 bases not matched to a gene. CDR3 region: CASGPSTGPASGANVLTF. Written as DNA, the CDR3 is TGTGCTAGTGGTCCCTCGACAGGGCCAGCCTCCGGGGCCAACGTCCTGACTTTC.

The chain joins TRBV11-2 to TRBJ1-2; 9 bases match TRBD1. V lost 6 bases to trimming and J lost 6 bases; unmatched junction nucleotides: 14. This CDR3 region has 16 residues. The V gene's germline CDR1 is SGHAT and CDR2 FQNNGV. The CDR3 DNA is TGTGCCAGCAGGGCCAGGACAGGGGCGAAGGGGCATGGCTACACCTTC. Encoded protein: CASRARTGAKGHGYTF.

The rearrangement uses TRBV28 and TRBJ1-5, with 9 bases lining up with TRBD1. V lost 4 bases, J lost 2 bases, and 12 bases stayed unmatched. This CDR3 spans 18 amino acids. Germline lookup yields CDR1 MDHEN and CDR2 SYDVKM. CDR3 sequence reads: CASSSGTGILNGNQPQHF. CDR3 bases: TGTGCCAGCAGTTCCGGGACAGGGATATTGAATGGCAATCAGCCCCAGCATTTT.

The chain combines TRBV7-9 with TRBJ2-3, with D possibly being TRBD1 (6 bases). Trimming pared 5 bases from V and 7 bases from J, leaving 13 bases between. The germline CDR1 and CDR2 sequences are SEHNR and FQNEAQ (reference sequence). The length of the CDR3 is 13 residues. DNA for the CDR3: TGTGCCAGCAGCCAAGGGGGTTGGAATACGCAGTATTTT. The encoded protein is CASSQGGWNTQYF.

The DNA of the CDR3 is TGTGCCAGCAGCTTAGTGCTAGCGGGAGTTAGGTACACCGGGGAGCTGTTTTTT. Its translation: CASSLVLAGVRYTGELFF. This chain connects TRBV7-6 to TRBJ2-2; TRBD2 agrees at 10 bases. This CDR3 region has 18 residues. CDR1 and CDR2 from the germline V gene are SGHVS and FNYEAQ. V shed 1 base and J 3 bases; nucleotides not matched to a gene: 8. The full variable domain, its missing parts supplied by reference TRBV7-6 and TRBJ2-2, is GAGVSQSPRYKVTKRGQDVALRCDPISGHVSLYWYRQALGQGPEFLTYFNYEAQQDKSGLPNDRFSAERPEGSISTLTIQRTEQRDSAMYRCASSLVLAGVRYTGELFFGEGSRLTVL.

This rearrangement joins TRBV15 to TRBJ1-6; no definite D call. Germline CDR1 reads LNHNV; CDR2 reads YYDKDF (reference sequence). V lost 0 bases and J 10 bases, leaving 13 bases between the germline ends. The CDR3 is 15 amino acids. CDR3 residues: CATSRELREWSPLHF. Written as DNA, the CDR3 is TGTGCCACCAGCAGAGAACTCCGGGAGTGGTCACCCCTCCACTTT.

The chain employs TRBV27 and TRBJ2-7; TRBD1 agrees at 7 bases. V lost 2 bases and J lost 2; bases outside the gene matches: 6. CDR3 length: 15 residues. The germline CDR1 and CDR2 sequences are MNHEY and SMNVEV (reference sequence). The CDR3 spells CASSLRQGFPYEQYF. CDR3 DNA: TGTGCCAGCAGTTTAAGACAGGGTTTCCCCTACGAGCAGTACTTC.

The chain couples TRBV6-6 to TRBJ2-1; a weak D match, TRBD1 (6 bases). The CDR3 is 14 amino acids. With 0 bases removed from V and 8 bases from J, the gap between germline ends came to 11 bases. Germline V gene data show CDR1 as MNHNY and CDR2 as SVGAGI (reference sequence). The CDR3 here is CASSYSGTRYEQFF. The CDR3 nucleotides are TGTGCCAGCAGTTACTCCGGGACACGGTATGAGCAGTTCTTC.

The V gene is TRBV12-5, the J gene TRBJ2-7; TRBD2 agrees at 11 bases. The germline V gene encodes CDR1 LGHNT and CDR2 FRNRAP. Trimming removed 1 base from V and 4 bases from J; junction bases left unmatched: 6. CDR3 size: 16 residues. CDR3 in amino acids: CASGLARLAGIYEQYF. The CDR3 bases are TGTGCTAGTGGTTTGGCCAGACTAGCGGGAATATACGAGCAGTACTTC. Complete variable domain (other parts from reference TRBV12-5 and TRBJ2-7): DARVTQTPRHKVTEMGQEVTMRCQPILGHNTVFWYRQTMMQGLELLAYFRNRAPLDDSGMPKDRFSAEMPDATLATLKIQPSEPRDSAVYFCASGLARLAGIYEQYFGPGTRLTVT.

This sequence joins TRBV6-4 and TRBJ1-1; D is unclear. The germline V and J ends were trimmed by 5 bases and 5 bases, with 12 bases remaining between them. Per germline, CDR1 MRHNA and CDR2 SNTAGT. The CDR3 is 13 residues long. CDR3 sequence: CASSPRRGTEAFF. The CDR3 coding sequence is TGTGCCAGCAGTCCACGGCGGGGAACTGAAGCTTTCTTT.

In its sample, this clone was seen once. The gene calls are TRBV6-1 and TRBJ2-4; TRBD2 matches 7 bases. V was clipped by 0 bases and J by 8 bases; unmatched bases: 10. The CDR3 is 16 amino acids. Germline V gives CDR1 MNHNS, CDR2 SASEGT. The CDR3 loop is CASSEAYPAGTDIQYF. For the CDR3, the DNA is TGTGCCAGCAGTGAAGCGTATCCAGCGGGAACGGACATTCAGTACTTC.

This clone appeared a single time. The junction does not match germline at one end; this may be a read error. The chain combines TRBV7-9 with TRBJ1-1; TRBD1 is a possible D gene (6 bases). There are 15 residues in the CDR3. Per the germline V gene, CDR1 is SEHNR and CDR2 is FQNEAQ (reference sequence). This CDR3 is CSSSYDRLLSTEAFF. In DNA form, the CDR3 reads TGTTCCAGCAGCTATGACAGGCTTTTGAGCACTGAAGCTTTCTTT.

The chain links TRBV6-1 to TRBJ2-2; weak D call: TRBD1 (6 bases). The length of the CDR3 is 15 residues. V was clipped by 9 bases and J by 2 bases, with 16 bases between them. The germline V gene has CDR1 MNHNS and CDR2 SASEGT. The CDR3, as DNA: TGTGCCAGTGAATCGACAGGAATTAACACCGGGGAGCTGTTTTTT. Amino acid sequence: CASESTGINTGELFF.